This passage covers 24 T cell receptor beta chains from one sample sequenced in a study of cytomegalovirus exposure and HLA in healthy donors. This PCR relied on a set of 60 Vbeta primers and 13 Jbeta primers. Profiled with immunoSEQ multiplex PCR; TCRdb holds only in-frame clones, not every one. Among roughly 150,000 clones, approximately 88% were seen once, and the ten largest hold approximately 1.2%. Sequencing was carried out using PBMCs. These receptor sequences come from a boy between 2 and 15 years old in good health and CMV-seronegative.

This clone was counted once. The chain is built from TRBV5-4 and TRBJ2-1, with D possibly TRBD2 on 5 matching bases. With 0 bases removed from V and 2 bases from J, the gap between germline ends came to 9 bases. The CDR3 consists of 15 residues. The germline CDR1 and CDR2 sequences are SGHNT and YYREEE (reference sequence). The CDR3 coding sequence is TGTGCCAGCAGCTTGGGTGGGAGACCCTACAATGAGCAGTTCTTC. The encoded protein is CASSLGGRPYNEQFF.

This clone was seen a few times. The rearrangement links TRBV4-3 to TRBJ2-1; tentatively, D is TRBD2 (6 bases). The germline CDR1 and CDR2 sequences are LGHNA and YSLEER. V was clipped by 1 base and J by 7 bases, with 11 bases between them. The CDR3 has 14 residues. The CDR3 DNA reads TGCGCCAGCAGCCAAGTTCTGGGGAGGAATGAGCAGTTCTTC. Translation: CASSQVLGRNEQFF.

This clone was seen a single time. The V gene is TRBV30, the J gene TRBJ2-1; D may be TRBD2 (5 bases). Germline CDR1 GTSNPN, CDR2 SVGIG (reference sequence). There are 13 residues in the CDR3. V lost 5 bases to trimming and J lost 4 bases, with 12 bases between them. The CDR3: CAWSDGGYNEQFF. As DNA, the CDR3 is TGTGCCTGGTCGGACGGCGGGTACAATGAGCAGTTCTTC. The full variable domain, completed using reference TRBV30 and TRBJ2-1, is SQTIHQWPATLVQPVGSPLSLECTVEGTSNPNLYWYRQAAGRGLQLLFYSVGIGQISSEVPQNLSASRPQDRQFILSSKKLLLSDSGFYLCAWSDGGYNEQFFGPGTRLTVL.

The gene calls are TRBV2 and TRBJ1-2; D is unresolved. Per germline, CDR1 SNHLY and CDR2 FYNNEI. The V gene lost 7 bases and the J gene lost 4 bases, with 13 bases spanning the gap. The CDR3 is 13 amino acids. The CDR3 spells CASKEGGSYGYTF. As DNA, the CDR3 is TGTGCCAGCAAAGAGGGCGGAAGCTATGGCTACACCTTC.

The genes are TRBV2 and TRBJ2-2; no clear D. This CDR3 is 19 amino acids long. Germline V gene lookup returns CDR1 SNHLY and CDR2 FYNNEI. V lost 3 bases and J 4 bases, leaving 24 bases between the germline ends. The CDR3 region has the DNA TGTGCCAGCAGTGACTGTGGCCCCGTTACTATACCGGGCACCGGGGAGCTGTTTTTT. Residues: CASSDCGPVTIPGTGELFF.

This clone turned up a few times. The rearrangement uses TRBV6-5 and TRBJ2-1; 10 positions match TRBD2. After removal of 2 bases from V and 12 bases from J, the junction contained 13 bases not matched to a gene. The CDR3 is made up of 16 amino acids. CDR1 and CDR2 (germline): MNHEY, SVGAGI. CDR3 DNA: TGTGCCAGCAGTTACAATCCCCCTGGGACTAGCGTCGGGCAGTTCTTC. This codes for CASSYNPPGTSVGQFF.

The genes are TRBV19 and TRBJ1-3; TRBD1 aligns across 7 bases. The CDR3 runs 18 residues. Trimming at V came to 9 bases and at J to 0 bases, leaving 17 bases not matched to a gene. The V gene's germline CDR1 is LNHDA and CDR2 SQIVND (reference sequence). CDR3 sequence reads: CASGGDRAFFHSGNTIYF. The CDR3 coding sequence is TGTGCCAGCGGGGGGGACAGAGCCTTTTTTCACTCTGGAAACACCATATATTTT.

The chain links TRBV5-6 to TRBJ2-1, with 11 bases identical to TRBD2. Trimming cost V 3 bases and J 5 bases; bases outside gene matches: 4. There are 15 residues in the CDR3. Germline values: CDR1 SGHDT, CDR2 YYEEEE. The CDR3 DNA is TGTGCCAGCAGCTGCCCGGGACTAGCGGACAATGAGCAGTTCTTC. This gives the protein CASSCPGLADNEQFF.

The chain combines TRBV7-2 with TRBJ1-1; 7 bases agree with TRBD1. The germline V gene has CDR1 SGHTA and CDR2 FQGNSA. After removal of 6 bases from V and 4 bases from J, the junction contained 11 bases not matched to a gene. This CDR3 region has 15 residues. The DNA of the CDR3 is TGTGCCAGCAGTAATCAGGGGGGTTTGGGCACTGAAGCTTTCTTT. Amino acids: CASSNQGGLGTEAFF.

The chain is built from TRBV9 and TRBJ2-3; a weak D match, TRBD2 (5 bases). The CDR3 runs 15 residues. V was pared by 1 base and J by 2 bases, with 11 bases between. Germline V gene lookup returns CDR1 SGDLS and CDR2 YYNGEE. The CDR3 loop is CASSVRGGSTDTQYF. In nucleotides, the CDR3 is TGTGCCAGCAGCGTACGCGGCGGGTCCACAGATACGCAGTATTTT.

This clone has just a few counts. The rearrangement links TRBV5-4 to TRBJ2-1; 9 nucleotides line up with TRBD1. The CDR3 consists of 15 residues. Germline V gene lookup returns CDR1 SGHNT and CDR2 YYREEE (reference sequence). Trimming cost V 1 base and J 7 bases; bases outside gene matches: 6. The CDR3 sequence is CASSLPGQGLNEQFF. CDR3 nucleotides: TGTGCCAGCAGCTTGCCGGGACAGGGATTAAATGAGCAGTTCTTC.

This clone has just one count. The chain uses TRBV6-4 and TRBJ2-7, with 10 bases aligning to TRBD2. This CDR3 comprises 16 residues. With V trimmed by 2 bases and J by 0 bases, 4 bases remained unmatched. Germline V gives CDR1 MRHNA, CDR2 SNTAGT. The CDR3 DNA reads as TGTGCCAGCAGTGACGGACTAGCGGAGAGCTCCTACGAGCAGTACGTC. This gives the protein CASSDGLAESSYEQYV.

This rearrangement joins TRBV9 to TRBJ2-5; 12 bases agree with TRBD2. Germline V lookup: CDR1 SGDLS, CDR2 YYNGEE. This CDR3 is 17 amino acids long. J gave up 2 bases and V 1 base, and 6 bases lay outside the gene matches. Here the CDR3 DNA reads TGTGCCAGCAGCGTACAGGCTAGCGGGAGGGGTCAAGAGACCCAGTACTTC. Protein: CASSVQASGRGQETQYF.

CDR3 sequence reads: CSVGDRRGYTF. As DNA, the CDR3 is TGCAGCGTTGGAGACCGTCGGGGCTACACCTTC. The genes are TRBV29-1 and TRBJ1-2; D gene ambiguous. The V gene's germline CDR1 is SQVTM and CDR2 ANQGSEA. V was trimmed by 4 bases and J by 8 bases, leaving 11 bases between them. The CDR3 consists of 11 residues.

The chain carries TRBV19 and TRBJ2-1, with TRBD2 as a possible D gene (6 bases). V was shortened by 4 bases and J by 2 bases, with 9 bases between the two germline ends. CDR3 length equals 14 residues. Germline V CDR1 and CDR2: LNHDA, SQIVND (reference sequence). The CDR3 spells CASSTSVTYNEQFF. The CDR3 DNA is TGTGCCAGTAGTACTAGCGTCACCTACAATGAGCAGTTCTTC.

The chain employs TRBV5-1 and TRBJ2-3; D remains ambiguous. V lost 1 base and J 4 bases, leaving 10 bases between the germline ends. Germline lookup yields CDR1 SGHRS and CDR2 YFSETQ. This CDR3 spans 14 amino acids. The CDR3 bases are TGCGCCAGCAGCTTGATGGTAGTTTCAGATACGCAGTATTTT. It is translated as CASSLMVVSDTQYF.

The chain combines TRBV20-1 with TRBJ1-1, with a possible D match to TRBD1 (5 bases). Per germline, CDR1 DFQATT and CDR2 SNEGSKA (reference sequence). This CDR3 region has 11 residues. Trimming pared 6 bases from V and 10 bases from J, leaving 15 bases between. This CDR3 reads CSAPLGGRAFF. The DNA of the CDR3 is TGCAGTGCCCCCCTGGGGGGGAGAGCTTTCTTT.

The CDR3 DNA sequence: TGTGCCAGCAGCTTCAGGGCCCAAAGCCTCAGCACAGATACGCAGTATTTT. Its translation: CASSFRAQSLSTDTQYF. The rearrangement uses TRBV7-8 and TRBJ2-3; a weak D match, TRBD1 (5 bases). The CDR3 has 17 amino acids. Germline assignment: CDR1 SGHVS and CDR2 FQNEAQ. Trimming removed 3 bases from V and 0 bases from J, with 16 bases in between. The whole variable domain, remainder taken from reference TRBV7-8 and TRBJ2-3, is GAGVSQSPRYKVAKRGQDVALRCDPISGHVSLFWYQQALGQGPEFLTYFQNEAQLDKSGLPSDRFFAERPEGSVSTLKIQRTQQEDSAVYLCASSFRAQSLSTDTQYFGPGTRLTVL.

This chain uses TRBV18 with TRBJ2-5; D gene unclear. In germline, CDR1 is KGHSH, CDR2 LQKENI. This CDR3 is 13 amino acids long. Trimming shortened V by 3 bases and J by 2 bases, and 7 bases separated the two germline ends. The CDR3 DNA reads TGTGCCAGCTCACCCCTAATTCAAGAGACCCAGTACTTC. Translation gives CASSPLIQETQYF. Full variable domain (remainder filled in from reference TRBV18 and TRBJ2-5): NAGVMQNPRHLVRRRGQEARLRCSPMKGHSHVYWYRQLPEEGLKFMVYLQKENIIDESGMPKERFSAEFPKEGPSILRIQQVVRGDSAAYFCASSPLIQETQYFGPGTRLLVL.

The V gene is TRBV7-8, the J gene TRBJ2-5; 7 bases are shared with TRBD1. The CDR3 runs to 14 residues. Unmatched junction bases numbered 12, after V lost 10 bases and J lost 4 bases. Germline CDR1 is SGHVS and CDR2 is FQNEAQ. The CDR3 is CATGGPTGRETQYF. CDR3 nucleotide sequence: TGTGCCACAGGCGGACCGACAGGGCGAGAGACCCAGTACTTC.

The chain's CDR3 is CASSPETGGYEQYF. DNA of the CDR3: TGTGCCAGCAGCCCAGAGACAGGGGGCTACGAGCAGTACTTC. The chain is built from TRBV7-9 and TRBJ2-7, with TRBD1 matching 9 bases. Germline loops: CDR1 SEHNR, CDR2 FQNEAQ (reference sequence). There are 14 residues in the CDR3. Trimming removed 5 bases from V and 3 bases from J; junction bases left unmatched: 5.

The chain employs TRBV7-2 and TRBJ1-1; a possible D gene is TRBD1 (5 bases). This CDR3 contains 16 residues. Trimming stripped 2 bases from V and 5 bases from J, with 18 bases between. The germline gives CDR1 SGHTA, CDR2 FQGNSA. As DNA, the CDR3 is TGTGCCAGCAGCTTATCAGTCAGCAGGGTTAAGACTGAAGCTTTCTTT. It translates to CASSLSVSRVKTEAFF. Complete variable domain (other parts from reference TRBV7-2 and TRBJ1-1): GAGVSQSPSNKVTEKGKDVELRCDPISGHTALYWYRQSLGQGLEFLIYFQGNSAPDKSGLPSDRFSAERTGGSVSTLTIQRTQQEDSAVYLCASSLSVSRVKTEAFFGQGTRLTVV.

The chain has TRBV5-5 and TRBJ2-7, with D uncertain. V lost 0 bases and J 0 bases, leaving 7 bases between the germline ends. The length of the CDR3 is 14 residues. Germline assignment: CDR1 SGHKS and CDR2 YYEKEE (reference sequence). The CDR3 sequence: CASSLAGGSYEQYV. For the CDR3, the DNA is TGTGCCAGCAGCTTGGCTGGCGGCTCCTACGAGCAGTACGTC.

CDR3: CASSHRGQPQHF. As DNA, the CDR3 is TGTGCCAGCAGTCACAGGGGCCAGCCCCAGCATTTT. J is TRBJ1-5 and V is TRBV6-5, with 7 nucleotides matching TRBD1. The CDR3 spans 12 residues. Losses at the gene ends were 5 bases for V and 7 bases for J; bases not matched to a gene: 2. CDR1 MNHEY and CDR2 SVGAGI come from the germline V gene.